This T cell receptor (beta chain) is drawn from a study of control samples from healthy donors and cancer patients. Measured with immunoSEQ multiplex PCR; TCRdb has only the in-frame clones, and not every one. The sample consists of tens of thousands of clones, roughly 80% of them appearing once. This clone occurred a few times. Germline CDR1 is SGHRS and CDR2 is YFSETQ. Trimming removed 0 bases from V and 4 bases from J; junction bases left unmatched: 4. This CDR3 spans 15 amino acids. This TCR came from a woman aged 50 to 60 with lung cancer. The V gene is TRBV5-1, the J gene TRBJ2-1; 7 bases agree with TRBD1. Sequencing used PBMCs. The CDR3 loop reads CASSLEGQEYNEQFF. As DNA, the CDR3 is TGCGCCAGCAGCTTGGAAGGACAGGAATACAATGAGCAGTTCTTC. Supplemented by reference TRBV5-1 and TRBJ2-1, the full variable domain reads KAGVTQTPRYLIKTRGQQVTLSCSPISGHRSVSWYQQTPGQGLQFLFEYFSETQRNKGNFPGRFSGRQFSNSRSEMNVSTLELGDSALYLCASSLEGQEYNEQFFGPGTRLTVL.